These T cell receptor beta chains were read from a single sample in a study of blood T cell repertoires in COVID-19. Clones were sequenced by immunoSEQ multiplex PCR, and TCRdb holds only the in-frame ones, with some missing. The table records fewer than 300,000 clones, approximately 77% of them present only once. Material: peripheral blood. The source of these receptors is a woman aged 18 to 35 with acute or convalescent COVID-19. The conserved cysteine and the conserved F or W are not part of the CDR3 here. The size entry is marked missing in some rows and otherwise reads once, few, many or a size class.

TRBV7-2,-,TRBJ2-7,ASSFSPGNSYEQY
TRBV19,-,TRBJ1-5,ASSIGGRQPQH
TRBV7-2,-,TRBJ2-7,ASSLLGGSSYEQY
TRBV18,-,TRBJ2-2,ASSPPSGRAGGELF
TRBV3-1/TRBV3-2,-,TRBJ2-7,ASSQDNLAYEQY
TRBV4-2,-,TRBJ2-1,ASSRELAGLNEQF
TRBV11-2,-,TRBJ2-5,ASSAITGGPETQY
TRBV6-4,-,TRBJ2-2,ASSVSGTDADGELF
TRBV5-6,-,TRBJ2-7,ASSLWPGVPYEQY
TRBV10-3,once,TRBJ1-1,AISEGQEAF
TRBV30,once,TRBJ2-7,AWSPSHSYEQY
TRBV12-5,-,TRBJ2-7,ASGLGGTGVSYEQY
TRBV19,-,TRBJ2-1,ASSIEDRTYNEQF
TRBV4-1,-,TRBJ1-5,ASSLTSSGGQPQH
TRBV6-2/TRBV6-3,-,TRBJ2-3,ASSRTSGREDTQY
TRBV7-8,-,TRBJ1-2,ASSRQGNYGYT
TRBV6-5,-,TRBJ2-5,ASSYRGHDETQY
TRBV18,-,TRBJ2-7,ASSLLPRLAGGPSNEQY
TRBV27,few,TRBJ1-1,ASSFSQGFGEAF
TRBV7-6,-,TRBJ2-5,ASSLGPLGSSTGAVGTQY
TRBV24-1,-,TRBJ2-3,ATSGAGSTDTQY
TRBV9,few,TRBJ2-5,ASSVGGAQETQY
TRBV7-3,-,TRBJ2-3,ASSSGSTDTQY
TRBV5-5,-,TRBJ2-1,ASSLGPSGSSYNEQF
TRBV12-3/TRBV12-4,-,TRBJ2-7,ASSPGSNSGQY
TRBV19,-,TRBJ2-5,ASSIGTTSGPRETQY
TRBV9,-,TRBJ1-4,ASSGSGKEKLF
TRBV4-3,-,TRBJ1-1,ASSQTGWTEAF
TRBV28,once,TRBJ2-1,ASTPGYNEQF
TRBV28,-,TRBJ2-5,ASSLMWGGQETQY
TRBV4-3,few,TRBJ1-5,ASSQEGGTPQH
TRBV30,-,TRBJ1-5,AWSPDSNQPQH
TRBV9,-,TRBJ2-7,ASSVSRYEQY
TRBV5-1,-,TRBJ2-1,ASSFWGGNSYNEQF
TRBV7-9,few,TRBJ1-1,ASRSTENTEAF
TRBV24-1,-,TRBJ2-2,ATGTGHSGELF
TRBV15,once,TRBJ2-3,ATSRDGEWLDTQY
TRBV5-4,-,TRBJ2-6,ASSSDRLLGANVLT
TRBV14,-,TRBJ2-7,ASSQSTRTYEQY
TRBV2,-,TRBJ2-1,ATTGQGAGEQF
TRBV6-5,-,TRBJ1-3,ASSYSAQVLGNTIY